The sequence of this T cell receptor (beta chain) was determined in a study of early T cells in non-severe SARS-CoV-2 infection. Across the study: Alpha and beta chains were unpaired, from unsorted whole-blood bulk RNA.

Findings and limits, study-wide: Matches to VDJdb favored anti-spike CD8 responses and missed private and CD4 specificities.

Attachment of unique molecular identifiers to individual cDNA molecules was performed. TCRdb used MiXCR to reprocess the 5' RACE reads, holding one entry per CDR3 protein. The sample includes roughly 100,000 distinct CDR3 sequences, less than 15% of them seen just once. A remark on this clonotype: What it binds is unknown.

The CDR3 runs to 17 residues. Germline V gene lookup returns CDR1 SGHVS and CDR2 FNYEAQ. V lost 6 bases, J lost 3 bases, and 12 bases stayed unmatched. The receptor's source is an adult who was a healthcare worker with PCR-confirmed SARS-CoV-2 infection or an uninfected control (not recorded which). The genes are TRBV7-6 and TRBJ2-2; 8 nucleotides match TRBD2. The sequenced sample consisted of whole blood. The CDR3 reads CASRPRGSGSDTGELFF. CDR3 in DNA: TGTGCCAGCAGGCCCAGGGGAAGCGGGAGTGACACCGGGGAGCTGTTTTTT.